Below are 30 T cell receptor beta chains sequenced from a single sample in a study of cytomegalovirus exposure and HLA in healthy donors. PCR involved 60 Vbeta and 13 Jbeta primers. Clones were sequenced by immunoSEQ multiplex PCR, and TCRdb holds only the in-frame ones, with some missing. The sample holds around 120,000 clones, approximately 83% seen once. Source material: PBMCs. These TCRs come from a girl aged 2-10 years in good health and CMV-seronegative.

This chain's CDR3 is CASSVGRSRATEAFF. The CDR3 DNA is TGTGCCAGCAGCGTGGGGAGGAGCAGGGCCACTGAAGCTTTCTTT. The chain couples TRBV9 to TRBJ1-1, with TRBD1 as a possible D gene (5 bases). The germline V gene encodes CDR1 SGDLS and CDR2 YYNGEE. Trimming pared 2 bases from V and 4 bases from J, leaving 15 bases between. The CDR3 contains 15 residues. The full variable domain, its missing parts supplied by reference TRBV9 and TRBJ1-1, is DSGVTQTPKHLITATGQRVTLRCSPRSGDLSVYWYQQSLDQGLQFLIQYYNGEERAKGNILERFSAQQFPDLHSELNLSSLELGDSALYFCASSVGRSRATEAFFGQGTRLTVV.

The chain uses TRBV5-1 and TRBJ1-1; D gene ambiguous. CDR3 length equals 14 residues. Germline CDR1 reads SGHRS; CDR2 reads YFSETQ. Trimming removed 3 bases from V and 9 bases from J, with 18 bases in between. The CDR3 spells CASSSPGQPHQAFF. CDR3 nucleotide sequence: TGCGCCAGCAGCTCCCCTGGGCAGCCTCACCAAGCTTTCTTT.

V is TRBV5-1 and J is TRBJ2-2; 10 positions match TRBD2. Germline values: CDR1 SGHRS, CDR2 YFSETQ. With V trimmed by 3 bases and J by 3 bases, 5 bases remained unmatched. This CDR3 has 16 amino acids. CDR3 coding DNA: TGCGCCAGCAGCTCACCTAGCGGGAGTGACACCGGGGAGCTGTTTTTT. Its protein product is CASSSPSGSDTGELFF.

This clone was counted between two and nine times. The chain couples TRBV25-1 to TRBJ1-1, with D possibly being TRBD1 (5 bases). Germline CDR1 is MGHDK and CDR2 is SYGVNS. The CDR3 covers 17 residues. Between the trimmed V and J ends, which lost 1 base and 2 bases, there was a span of 17 bases. The CDR3 sequence is CASSESTGDLQNTEAFF. CDR3 coding DNA: TGTGCCAGCAGTGAATCTACAGGCGACCTACAAAACACTGAAGCTTTCTTT.

V and J are TRBV7-9 and TRBJ2-1; tentative D call: TRBD2 (6 bases). The length of the CDR3 is 12 residues. Trimming removed 2 bases at V and 8 bases at J, with 7 bases between. Germline CDR1 SEHNR, CDR2 FQNEAQ (reference sequence). DNA of the CDR3: TGTGCCAGCAGCTTAAGGAGGGATGAGCAGTTCTTC. Translating it yields CASSLRRDEQFF.

The gene calls are TRBV11-2 and TRBJ2-1; perhaps TRBD2 as D (6 bases). Germline V lookup: CDR1 SGHAT, CDR2 FQNNGV. V was clipped by 1 base and J by 5 bases, with 12 bases between them. The CDR3 is 15 amino acids. In DNA, the CDR3 is TGTGCCAGCAGCTTAGGCTATAGCGGTCACAATGAGCAGTTCTTC. As protein: CASSLGYSGHNEQFF.

CDR3 sequence (DNA): TGTGCCAGCTCTTCAGACAGGCTAAAGGCGGGAAACACCATATATTTT. Amino acids: CASSSDRLKAGNTIYF. The chain joins TRBV18 to TRBJ1-3; D may be TRBD1 (6 bases). There are 16 residues in the CDR3. The germline gives CDR1 KGHSH, CDR2 LQKENI. Trimming removed 6 bases from V and 4 bases from J, with 19 bases in between. The whole variable domain, remainder taken from reference TRBV18 and TRBJ1-3, is NAGVMQNPRHLVRRRGQEARLRCSPMKGHSHVYWYRQLPEEGLKFMVYLQKENIIDESGMPKERFSAEFPKEGPSILRIQQVVRGDSAAYFCASSSDRLKAGNTIYFGEGSWLTVV.

The CDR3 sequence: CASSAGVVLEQYF. CDR3 nucleotide sequence: TGTGCCAGCAGCGCGGGAGTGGTCCTAGAGCAGTACTTC. The chain has TRBV2 and TRBJ2-7; 7 nucleotides match TRBD2. The CDR3 totals 13 residues. From germline, CDR1 is SNHLY and CDR2 FYNNEI. V shed 6 bases, J shed 7 bases, and the junction held 9 bases outside the gene matches.

The V and J genes are TRBV7-2 and TRBJ2-3; 7 nucleotides agree with TRBD2. The CDR3 runs 17 residues. V gave up 2 bases and J gave up 2 bases; unmatched junction bases: 10. Germline CDR1 reads SGHTA; CDR2 reads FQGNSA. CDR3 sequence (DNA): TGTGCCAGCAGCTTAACCTCTAGCGGACCATACACAGATACGCAGTATTTT. Translated, it gives CASSLTSSGPYTDTQYF.

This clone turned up a few times. The chain joins TRBV2 to TRBJ1-4, with 7 bases lining up with TRBD1. Germline V gives CDR1 SNHLY, CDR2 FYNNEI. This CDR3 region has 14 residues. Losses at the gene ends were 6 bases for V and 4 bases for J; bases not matched to a gene: 5. CDR3 amino acids: CASRSRQGNEKLFF. Written as DNA, the CDR3 is TGTGCCAGCAGGTCGCGACAGGGTAATGAAAAACTGTTTTTT.

The chain employs TRBV5-4 and TRBJ1-2, with D maybe TRBD1 (6 bases). The V end lost 4 bases, the J end lost 3 bases, and 13 bases lay between the germline ends. The CDR3 loop spans 14 amino acids. Germline V gives CDR1 SGHNT, CDR2 YYREEE (reference sequence). CDR3 in DNA: TGTGCCAGCAGCAATGAGGGGGACGACTATGGCTACACCTTC. Its protein is CASSNEGDDYGYTF.

The sample holds a few counts of this clone. This sequence joins TRBV28 and TRBJ2-7; 8 nucleotides agree with TRBD1. After removal of 5 bases from V and 2 bases from J, the junction contained 11 bases not matched to a gene. Looked up from germline, CDR1 is MDHEN and CDR2 is SYDVKM. This CDR3 has 16 amino acids. The CDR3 here is CASSLTGQGVTYEQYF. The CDR3, as DNA: TGTGCCAGCAGTCTGACCGGACAGGGTGTCACCTACGAGCAGTACTTC.

The CDR3 loop reads CASSPDRASNQPQHF. CDR3 DNA: TGTGCCAGCAGCCCGGACAGGGCAAGCAATCAGCCCCAGCATTTT. The rearrangement links TRBV6-5 to TRBJ1-5; 8 bases align to TRBD1. J was trimmed by 1 base and V by 6 bases; bases with no gene match: 5. The germline V gene has CDR1 MNHEY and CDR2 SVGAGI. This CDR3 comprises 15 residues.

This CDR3 reads CASSEQGYYTEAFF. The CDR3 DNA follows: TGCGCCAGCAGTGAGCAGGGATATTACACTGAAGCTTTCTTT. This chain joins TRBV10-2 and TRBJ1-1, with D possibly being TRBD1 (5 bases). Trimming cost V 2 bases and J 3 bases, with 10 bases left between them. Germline CDR1 and CDR2: WSHSY and SAAADI. The CDR3 is 14 residues long.

This clone was seen a handful of times. The chain employs TRBV30 and TRBJ1-4; maybe TRBD1 (5 bases). Germline V gene sequence: CDR1 GTSNPN, CDR2 SVGIG (reference sequence). The V end was cut by 3 bases, the J end by 10 bases, with 15 bases between. This CDR3 region has 13 residues. CDR3 residues: CAWSVAVGGKLFF. CDR3 sequence (DNA): TGTGCCTGGAGCGTAGCTGTGGGGGGAAAACTGTTTTTT.

The chain combines TRBV28 with TRBJ2-1, with TRBD2 identical over 7 bases. V gave up 5 bases and J gave up 4 bases; unmatched junction bases: 14. From germline, CDR1 is MDHEN and CDR2 SYDVKM. The CDR3 contains 17 residues. The CDR3 coding sequence is TGTGCCAGCAGTCGAACCCCCGCGGGAGCGGCATACAATGAGCAGTTCTTC. This gives the protein CASSRTPAGAAYNEQFF.

The chain is built from TRBV5-4 and TRBJ2-4; TRBD1 agrees at 8 bases. V was clipped by 0 bases and J by 9 bases; unmatched bases: 5. Per germline, CDR1 SGHNT and CDR2 YYREEE (reference sequence). The CDR3 runs 14 residues. The CDR3 is CASSLAGGPPIQYF. The CDR3, as DNA: TGTGCCAGCAGCTTGGCAGGGGGCCCCCCCATTCAGTACTTC.

V and J are TRBV7-9 and TRBJ2-5; 13 bases align to TRBD2. Germline trimming cut 5 bases from V and 5 bases from J; bases unmatched to any gene: 8. Germline V gene lookup returns CDR1 SEHNR and CDR2 FQNEAQ (reference sequence). CDR3 length equals 16 residues. The CDR3 is CASSKGTSGVSETQYF. DNA of the CDR3: TGTGCCAGCAGCAAAGGGACTAGCGGGGTCTCGGAGACCCAGTACTTC.

This clone was detected only once. The chain employs TRBV6-4 and TRBJ2-7, with 7 nucleotides matching TRBD2. Germline V gives CDR1 MRHNA, CDR2 SNTAGT. J gave up 5 bases and V 5 bases, and 15 bases lay outside the gene matches. The CDR3 has 16 residues. Here the CDR3 reads CASSLNSGTGGNEQYF. The CDR3 bases are TGTGCCAGCAGTTTAAATAGCGGAACCGGGGGGAACGAGCAGTACTTC.

This chain uses TRBV7-2 with TRBJ1-2; 7 bases fit TRBD1. Germline loops: CDR1 SGHTA, CDR2 FQGNSA. J lost 0 bases, V lost 1 base, and 2 bases had no gene match. This CDR3 is built from 15 residues. CDR3 residues: CASSLVDRPNYGYTF. In DNA, the CDR3 is TGTGCCAGCAGCTTAGTGGACAGGCCTAACTATGGCTACACCTTC.

The genes are TRBV7-6 and TRBJ2-5; no clear D. CDR1 SGHVS and CDR2 FNYEAQ come from the germline V gene. V shed 3 bases and J shed 2 bases, with 4 bases lying between them. CDR3 length: 12 amino acids. CDR3 residues: CASSLAQETQYF. The CDR3 DNA sequence: TGTGCCAGCAGCTTGGCACAAGAGACCCAGTACTTC.

V is TRBV7-9 and J is TRBJ2-6; maybe TRBD2 (6 bases). Germline values: CDR1 SEHNR, CDR2 FQNEAQ (reference sequence). The V and J ends lost 5 bases and 0 bases respectively, with 11 bases between them. The CDR3 has 16 residues. CDR3 sequence: CASSNWRGSGANVLTF. The CDR3 DNA sequence: TGTGCCAGCAGCAACTGGAGGGGCTCTGGGGCCAACGTCCTGACTTTC. The complete variable domain, with remaining parts taken from reference TRBV7-9 and TRBJ2-6, reads DTGVSQNPRHKITKRGQNVTFRCDPISEHNRLYWYRQTLGQGPEFLTYFQNEAQLEKSRLLSDRFSAERPKGSFSTLEIQRTEQGDSAMYLCASSNWRGSGANVLTFGAGSRLTVL.

The chain links TRBV28 to TRBJ1-6, with D possibly TRBD1 on 6 matching bases. Germline values: CDR1 MDHEN, CDR2 SYDVKM. V lost 5 bases and J lost 8, with 22 bases in between. The CDR3 sequence is 17 residues long. The CDR3 nucleotides are TGTGCCAGCAGTCCCAGGGTCGGCAGGGGTTATTATTCACCCCTCCACTTT. This encodes CASSPRVGRGYYSPLHF.

The rearrangement uses TRBV27 and TRBJ2-2; D uncertain. CDR3 length: 18 residues. V lost 0 bases and J 3 bases, leaving 17 bases between the germline ends. CDR1 and CDR2 (germline): MNHEY, SMNVEV (reference sequence). In DNA, the CDR3 is TGTGCCAGCAGTTTATCTTTTCGCCAGCCCCGGGACACCGGGGAGCTGTTTTTT. Amino acids: CASSLSFRQPRDTGELFF.

This CDR3 reads CASSVTGGITEAFF. CDR3 sequence (DNA): TGTGCCAGCAGCGTGACAGGGGGCATCACTGAAGCTTTCTTT. This chain links TRBV9 with TRBJ1-1; 10 bases agree with TRBD1. Germline assignment: CDR1 SGDLS and CDR2 YYNGEE. V gave up 2 bases and J gave up 4 bases; unmatched junction bases: 2. This CDR3 has 14 amino acids.

This clone was counted between two and nine times. This chain uses TRBV10-1 with TRBJ1-1; no reliable D call. V lost 8 bases and J 6 bases, leaving 16 bases between the germline ends. The CDR3 extends over 13 amino acids. CDR1 is WNHNN and CDR2 is SYGVQD in the germline V gene (reference sequence). This chain's CDR3 is CASSGGGTAEAFF. CDR3 nucleotides: TGCGCCAGCTCCGGTGGAGGAACGGCTGAAGCTTTCTTT.

The rearrangement uses TRBV30 and TRBJ2-6; D may be TRBD1 (5 bases). Trimming stripped 3 bases from V and 0 bases from J, with 9 bases between. The CDR3 is 15 amino acids. Per germline, CDR1 GTSNPN and CDR2 SVGIG (reference sequence). CDR3 coding DNA: TGTGCCTGGAGGGCCAGGGCCTCTGGGGCCAACGTCCTGACTTTC. It encodes CAWRARASGANVLTF.

The J gene is TRBJ2-1, the V gene TRBV9; D is possibly TRBD2 (5 bases). V shed 1 base and J shed 6 bases, with 11 bases lying between them. This CDR3 comprises 14 residues. Germline V CDR1 and CDR2: SGDLS, YYNGEE. This chain's CDR3 is CASSVFGSVNEQFF. The CDR3 DNA reads as TGTGCCAGCAGCGTATTTGGTAGCGTCAATGAGCAGTTCTTC.

The CDR3 DNA reads as TGCGCCAGCAGCCAAGGGACAATTAGCGGGAGGCTCTACGAGCAGTACTTC. Translating it yields CASSQGTISGRLYEQYF. The chain uses TRBV4-1 and TRBJ2-7, with 10 bases identical to TRBD2. In germline, CDR1 is MGHRA, CDR2 YSYEKL. After removal of 1 base from V and 3 bases from J, the junction contained 9 bases not matched to a gene. This CDR3 comprises 17 residues.

Concerning this clone: Because the CDR3's place on the DNA is in doubt, the DNA is left out and the CDR3 is given as listed by TCRdb. The genes are TRBV7-2 and TRBJ1-5. Looked up from germline, CDR1 is SGHTA and CDR2 is FQGNSA. The CDR3 is made up of 14 amino acids, end residues included. CDR3 amino acids: CASSSSRSNQPQHF.